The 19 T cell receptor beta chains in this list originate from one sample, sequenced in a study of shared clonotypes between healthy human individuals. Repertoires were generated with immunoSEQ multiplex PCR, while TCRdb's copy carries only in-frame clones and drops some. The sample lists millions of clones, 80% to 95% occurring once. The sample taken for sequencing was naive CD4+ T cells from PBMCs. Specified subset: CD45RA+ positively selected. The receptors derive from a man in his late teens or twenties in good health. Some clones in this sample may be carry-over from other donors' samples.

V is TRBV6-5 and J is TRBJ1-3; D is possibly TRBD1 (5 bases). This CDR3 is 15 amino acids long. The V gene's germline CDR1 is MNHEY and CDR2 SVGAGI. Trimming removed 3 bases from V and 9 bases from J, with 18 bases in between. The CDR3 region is CASSYTGDSSGTIYF. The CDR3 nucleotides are TGTGCCAGCAGTTATACCGGGGACTCTTCTGGCACCATATATTTT.

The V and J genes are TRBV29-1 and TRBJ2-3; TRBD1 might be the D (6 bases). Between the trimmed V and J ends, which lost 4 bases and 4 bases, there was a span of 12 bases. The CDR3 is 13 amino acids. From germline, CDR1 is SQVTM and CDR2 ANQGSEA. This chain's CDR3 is CSVVEGVADTQYF. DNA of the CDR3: TGCAGCGTTGTAGAGGGGGTGGCAGATACGCAGTATTTT.

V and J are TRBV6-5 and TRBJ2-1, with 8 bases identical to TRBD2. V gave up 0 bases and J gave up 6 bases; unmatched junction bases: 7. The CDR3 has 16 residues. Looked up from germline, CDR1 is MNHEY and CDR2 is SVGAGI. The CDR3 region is CASSYSGPAGVNEQFF. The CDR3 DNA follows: TGTGCCAGCAGTTACTCGGGCCCAGCGGGGGTCAATGAGCAGTTCTTC.

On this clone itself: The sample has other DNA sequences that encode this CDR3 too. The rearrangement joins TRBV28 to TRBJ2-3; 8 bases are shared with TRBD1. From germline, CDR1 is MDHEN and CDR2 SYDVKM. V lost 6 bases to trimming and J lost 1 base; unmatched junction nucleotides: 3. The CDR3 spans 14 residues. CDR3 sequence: CASSSDRGTDTQYF. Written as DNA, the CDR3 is TGTGCCAGCAGCTCGGACAGGGGCACAGATACGCAGTATTTT.

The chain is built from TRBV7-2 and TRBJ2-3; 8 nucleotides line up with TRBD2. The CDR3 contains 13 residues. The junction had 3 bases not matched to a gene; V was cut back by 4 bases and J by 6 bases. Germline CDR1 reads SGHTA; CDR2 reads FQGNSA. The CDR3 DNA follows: TGTGCCAGCAGCTCCGGGACTAGTGATACGCAGTATTTT. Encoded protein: CASSSGTSDTQYF.

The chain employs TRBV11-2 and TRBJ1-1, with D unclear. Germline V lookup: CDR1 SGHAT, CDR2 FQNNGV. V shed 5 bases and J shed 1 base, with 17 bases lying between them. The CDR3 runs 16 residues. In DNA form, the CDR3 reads TGTGCCAGCAGCCGGACTGTGGGCCCGGCGAACACTGAAGCTTTCTTT. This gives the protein CASSRTVGPANTEAFF.

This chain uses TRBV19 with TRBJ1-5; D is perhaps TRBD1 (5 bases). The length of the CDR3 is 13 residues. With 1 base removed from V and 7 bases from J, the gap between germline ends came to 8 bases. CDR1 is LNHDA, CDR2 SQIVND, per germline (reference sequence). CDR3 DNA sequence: TGTGCCAGTAGTATAGGAACAGGACAGCCCCAGCATTTT. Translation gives CASSIGTGQPQHF.

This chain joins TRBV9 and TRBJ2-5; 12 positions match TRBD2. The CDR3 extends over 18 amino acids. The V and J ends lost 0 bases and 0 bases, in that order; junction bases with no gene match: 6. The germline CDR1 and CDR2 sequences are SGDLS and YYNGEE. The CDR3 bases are TGTGCCAGCAGCGTAGGAAGGCTAGCGGGAGGGTACCAAGAGACCCAGTACTTC. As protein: CASSVGRLAGGYQETQYF.

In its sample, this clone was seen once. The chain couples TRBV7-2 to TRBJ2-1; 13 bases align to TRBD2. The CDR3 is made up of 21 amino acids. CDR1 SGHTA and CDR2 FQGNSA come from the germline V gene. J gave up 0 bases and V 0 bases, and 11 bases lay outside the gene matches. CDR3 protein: CASSLAPLAGLAGSSYNEQFF. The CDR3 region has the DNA TGTGCCAGCAGCTTAGCACCGCTAGCGGGACTAGCGGGAAGCTCCTACAATGAGCAGTTCTTC. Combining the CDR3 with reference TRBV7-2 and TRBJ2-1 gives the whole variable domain GAGVSQSPSNKVTEKGKDVELRCDPISGHTALYWYRQSLGQGLEFLIYFQGNSAPDKSGLPSDRFSAERTGGSVSTLTIQRTQQEDSAVYLCASSLAPLAGLAGSSYNEQFFGPGTRLTVL.

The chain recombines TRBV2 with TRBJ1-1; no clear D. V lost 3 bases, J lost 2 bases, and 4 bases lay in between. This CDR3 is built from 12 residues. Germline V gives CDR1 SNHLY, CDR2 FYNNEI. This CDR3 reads CASSERNTEAFF. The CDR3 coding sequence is TGTGCCAGCAGTGAGCGCAACACTGAAGCTTTCTTT.

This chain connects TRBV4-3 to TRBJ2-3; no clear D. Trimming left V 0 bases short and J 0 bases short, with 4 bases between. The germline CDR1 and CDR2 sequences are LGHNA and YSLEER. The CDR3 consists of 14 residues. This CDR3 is CASSQDHSTDTQYF. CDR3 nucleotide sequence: TGCGCCAGCAGCCAAGACCATAGCACAGATACGCAGTATTTT.

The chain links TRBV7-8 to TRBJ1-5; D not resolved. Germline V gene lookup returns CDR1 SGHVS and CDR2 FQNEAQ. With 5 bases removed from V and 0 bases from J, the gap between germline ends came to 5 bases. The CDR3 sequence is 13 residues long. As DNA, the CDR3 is TGTGCCAGCAGCGGGGATAGCAATCAGCCCCAGCATTTT. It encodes CASSGDSNQPQHF.

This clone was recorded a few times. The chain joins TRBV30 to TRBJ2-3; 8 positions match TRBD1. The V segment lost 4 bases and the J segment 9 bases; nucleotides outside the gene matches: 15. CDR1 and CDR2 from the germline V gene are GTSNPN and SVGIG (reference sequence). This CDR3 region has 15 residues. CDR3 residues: CAWIPSLTGVGTQYF. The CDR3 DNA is TGTGCCTGGATCCCATCATTGACAGGGGTCGGGACGCAGTATTTT.

CDR3 sequence (DNA): TGTGCCAGCAGCTTGAGTCAGCCAGGGGTTTACGAGCAGTACTTC. This codes for CASSLSQPGVYEQYF. V gene TRBV11-2 combines with J gene TRBJ2-7; TRBD1 might be the D (6 bases). The CDR3 runs 15 residues. Germline-derived CDR1 and CDR2 are SGHAT and FQNNGV. The V and J ends lost 3 bases and 4 bases respectively, with 16 bases between them. Full variable domain (missing parts from reference TRBV11-2 and TRBJ2-7): EAGVAQSPRYKIIEKRQSVAFWCNPISGHATLYWYQQILGQGPKLLIQFQNNGVVDDSQLPKDRFSAERLKGVDSTLKIQPAKLEDSAVYLCASSLSQPGVYEQYFGPGTRLTVT.

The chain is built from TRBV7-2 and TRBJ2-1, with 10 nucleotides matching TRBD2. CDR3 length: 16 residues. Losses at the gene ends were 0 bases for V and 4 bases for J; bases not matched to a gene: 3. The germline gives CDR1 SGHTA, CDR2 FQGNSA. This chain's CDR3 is CASSLAGTSVYNEQFF. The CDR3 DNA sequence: TGTGCCAGCAGCTTAGCGGGGACTAGCGTTTACAATGAGCAGTTCTTC.

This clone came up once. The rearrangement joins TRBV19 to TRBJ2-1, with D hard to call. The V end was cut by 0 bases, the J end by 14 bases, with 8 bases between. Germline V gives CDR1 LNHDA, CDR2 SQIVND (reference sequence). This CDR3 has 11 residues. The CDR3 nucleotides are TGTGCCAGTAGTATAGACAGTTACAAGTTCTTC. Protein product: CASSIDSYKFF.

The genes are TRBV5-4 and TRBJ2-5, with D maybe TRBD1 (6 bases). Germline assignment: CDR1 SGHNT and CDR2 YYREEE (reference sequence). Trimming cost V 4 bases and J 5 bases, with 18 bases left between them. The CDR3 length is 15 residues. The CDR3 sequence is CASSRRQAAEETQYF. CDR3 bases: TGTGCCAGCAGCAGACGACAGGCGGCCGAGGAGACCCAGTACTTC.

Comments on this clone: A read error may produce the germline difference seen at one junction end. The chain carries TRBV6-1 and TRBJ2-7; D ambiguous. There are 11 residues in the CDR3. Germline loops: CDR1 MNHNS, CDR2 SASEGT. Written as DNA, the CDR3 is TGTGCCAGCAGGGAAGGGCCCGAGCAGTACTTC. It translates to CASREGPEQYF.

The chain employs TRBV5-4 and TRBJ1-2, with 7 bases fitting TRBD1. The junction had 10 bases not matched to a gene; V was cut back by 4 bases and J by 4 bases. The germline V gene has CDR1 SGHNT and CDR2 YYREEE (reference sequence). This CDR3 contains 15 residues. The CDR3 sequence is CASSPRGGQTYGYTF. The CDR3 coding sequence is TGTGCCAGCAGCCCGAGGGGGGGACAGACCTATGGCTACACCTTC.